Following are 8 T cell receptor beta chains from one sample sequenced in a study of cytomegalovirus exposure and HLA in healthy donors. Primers included in the PCR were 60 Vbeta and 13 Jbeta primers. The method was immunoSEQ multiplex PCR; TCRdb's version includes in-frame clones alone and lacks a portion of them. The repertoire includes 70,000 to 80,000 clones, roughly four fifths of them detected once, and 1.9% sits in the top ten. The specimen was PBMCs. The receptors were gathered from a man aged 18 to 29 in good health and CMV-seronegative.

The chain has TRBV10-3 and TRBJ2-2; D may be TRBD1 (5 bases). V gave up 3 bases and J gave up 1 base, with 9 bases separating them. There are 15 residues in the CDR3. CDR1 ENHRY and CDR2 SYGVKD come from the germline V gene. For the CDR3, the DNA is TGTGCCATCAGTGATCACAGGAAGAACACCGGGGAGCTGTTTTTT. Residues: CAISDHRKNTGELFF.

The chain carries TRBV5-1 and TRBJ1-5; 11 bases align to TRBD1. V lost 4 bases to trimming and J lost 2 bases; unmatched junction nucleotides: 11. Germline lookup yields CDR1 SGHRS and CDR2 YFSETQ. This CDR3 is 18 amino acids long. The DNA of the CDR3 is TGCGCCAGCAGCATACCAGTCGGGACAGGGGGACGCAATCAGCCCCAGCATTTT. Encoded protein: CASSIPVGTGGRNQPQHF.

This chain joins TRBV6-6 and TRBJ2-7; maybe TRBD1 (6 bases). The CDR3 spans 13 residues. Trimming took 6 bases from V and 5 from J, leaving 14 bases between them. CDR1 is MNHNY and CDR2 is SVGAGI in the germline V gene (reference sequence). The CDR3 spells CASSPDRRDEQYF. CDR3 coding DNA: TGTGCCAGCAGCCCCGACAGGCGAGACGAGCAGTACTTC.

Only one count was recorded for this clone. The V call is TRBV5-5, the J call TRBJ2-5, with no clear D. Trimming stripped 0 bases from V and 0 bases from J, with 12 bases between. The CDR3 covers 16 residues. The germline V gene encodes CDR1 SGHKS and CDR2 YYEKEE (reference sequence). Here the CDR3 reads CASSLGLRSDQETQYF. CDR3 DNA: TGTGCCAGCAGCTTGGGTTTGAGGTCAGACCAAGAGACCCAGTACTTC.

The table lists this clone with a count of one. The chain is built from TRBV7-2 and TRBJ1-1, with TRBD1 matching over 7 bases. V shed 2 bases, J shed 4 bases, and the junction held 4 bases outside the gene matches. Germline CDR1 reads SGHTA; CDR2 reads FQGNSA. The CDR3 runs 14 residues. This CDR3 reads CASSLLSGGTEAFF. DNA of the CDR3: TGTGCCAGCAGCTTACTTTCAGGGGGCACTGAAGCTTTCTTT.

The gene calls are TRBV6-5 and TRBJ2-1; D call uncertain. The CDR3 totals 12 residues. CDR1 and CDR2 (germline): MNHEY, SVGAGI. V shed 0 bases and J shed 8 bases, with 5 bases lying between them. Here the CDR3 reads CASSYSVHEQFF. CDR3 DNA: TGTGCCAGCAGTTACTCCGTCCATGAGCAGTTCTTC.

This clone has a single count. The chain has TRBV29-1 and TRBJ2-7; 9 bases line up with TRBD1. Germline CDR1 reads SQVTM; CDR2 reads ANQGSEA. Germline trimming cut 7 bases from V and 6 bases from J; bases unmatched to any gene: 7. CDR3 length equals 12 residues. CDR3 sequence: CSGLTGGGEQYF. The CDR3 DNA sequence: TGCAGCGGCCTTACAGGGGGCGGCGAGCAGTACTTC.

The rearrangement links TRBV28 to TRBJ1-5, with D uncertain. V lost 7 bases to trimming and J lost 0 bases, with 19 bases between them. The CDR3 is 17 residues long. Germline CDR1 reads MDHEN; CDR2 reads SYDVKM. The CDR3 region is CASTPTQGSFSNQPQHF. DNA of the CDR3: TGTGCCAGCACCCCGACACAAGGTTCTTTTAGCAATCAGCCCCAGCATTTT.